These 12 T cell receptor beta chains share one sample of origin, sequenced in a study of technical replicates of blood from a few donors. Generated by immunoSEQ multiplex PCR, the TCRdb table keeps only in-frame clones and is missing some. Of tens of thousands of clones in the sample, more than 85% were seen once. The sequenced sample consisted of PBMCs. The receptor set was obtained from a human donor in good health. Some clones in this sample may be carry-over from other donors' samples.

This clone rates as medium-sized. The chain combines TRBV6-1 with TRBJ1-1; D is perhaps TRBD1 (6 bases). CDR3 length: 15 amino acids. Looked up from germline, CDR1 is MNHNS and CDR2 is SASEGT. V was pared by 1 base and J by 1 base, with 10 bases between. This CDR3 is CASSEEGQPNTEAFF. In DNA, the CDR3 is TGTGCCAGCAGTGAAGAGGGACAACCGAACACTGAAGCTTTCTTT.

The rearrangement joins TRBV4-2 to TRBJ2-1, with D possibly matching TRBD2 (5 bases). V lost 0 bases, J lost 5 bases, and 11 bases lay in between. The CDR3 totals 15 residues. Per germline, CDR1 LGHNA and CDR2 YNFKEQ. Written as DNA, the CDR3 is TGTGCCAGCAGCCAAGACCGTGAGGGTCACAATGAGCAGTTCTTC. This sequence encodes CASSQDREGHNEQFF.

This chain links TRBV4-2 with TRBJ2-7; 9 nucleotides line up with TRBD2. This CDR3 contains 15 residues. The trim removed 4 bases at V and 6 bases at J, leaving 10 bases unmatched. The germline V gene has CDR1 LGHNA and CDR2 YNFKEQ. The CDR3 coding sequence is TGTGCCAGCAGCCTCGGGACTAGCCCTTCGCGCGAGCAGTACTTC. Translation gives CASSLGTSPSREQYF.

The chain links TRBV7-6 to TRBJ1-2; D is possibly TRBD1 (6 bases). The CDR3 runs 14 residues. Germline-derived CDR1 and CDR2 are SGHVS and FNYEAQ. V lost 5 bases to trimming and J lost 4 bases, with 14 bases between them. Written as DNA, the CDR3 is TGTGCCAGCAGCCCCGCGGGGGGGGCCTATGGCTACACCTTC. Its translation is CASSPAGGAYGYTF.

This clone has more than one count but fewer than ten. This chain links TRBV27 with TRBJ1-1; no clear D. Germline-derived CDR1 and CDR2 are MNHEY and SMNVEV (reference sequence). Trimming shortened V by 4 bases and J by 3 bases, and 9 bases separated the two germline ends. CDR3 size: 13 residues. Here the CDR3 reads CASSWAPDTEAFF. CDR3 nucleotide sequence: TGTGCCAGCAGTTGGGCCCCGGACACTGAAGCTTTCTTT.

The V and J genes are TRBV12-5 and TRBJ2-6; D is perhaps TRBD1 (6 bases). The CDR3 consists of 17 residues. With 0 bases removed from V and 2 bases from J, the gap between germline ends came to 11 bases. CDR1 LGHNT and CDR2 FRNRAP come from the germline V gene. CDR3 in DNA: TGTGCTAGTGGTTTGGTACTGGGGGCGGCTGGGGCCAACGTCCTGACTTTC. Translating it yields CASGLVLGAAGANVLTF. Full variable domain (rest looked up from reference TRBV12-5 and TRBJ2-6): DARVTQTPRHKVTEMGQEVTMRCQPILGHNTVFWYRQTMMQGLELLAYFRNRAPLDDSGMPKDRFSAEMPDATLATLKIQPSEPRDSAVYFCASGLVLGAAGANVLTFGAGSRLTVL.

This chain joins TRBV9 and TRBJ2-3; 11 positions agree with TRBD2. Germline lookup yields CDR1 SGDLS and CDR2 YYNGEE. The trim removed 4 bases at V and 6 bases at J, leaving 10 bases unmatched. This CDR3 has 16 residues. The CDR3 DNA is TGTGCCAGCAGCCCCCGAGGGGTAGCGGGAGGGGATACGCAGTATTTT. Translated: CASSPRGVAGGDTQYF.

This clone came up a few times. This chain connects TRBV4-1 to TRBJ1-1, with 9 bases aligning to TRBD1. The germline V gene has CDR1 MGHRA and CDR2 YSYEKL. The CDR3 totals 14 residues. After removal of 8 bases from V and 5 bases from J, the junction contained 9 bases not matched to a gene. CDR3 protein: CASSATGGATEAFF. CDR3 sequence (DNA): TGCGCCAGCTCCGCGACAGGGGGAGCAACTGAAGCTTTCTTT.

The J gene is TRBJ1-2, the V gene TRBV29-1; D unclear. V was shortened by 0 bases and J by 2 bases, with 13 bases between the two germline ends. This CDR3 spans 15 amino acids. Germline V gene sequence: CDR1 SQVTM, CDR2 ANQGSEA. CDR3 bases: TGCAGCGTTGAAGACGCCGGTAACAGCAACTATGGCTACACCTTC. It yields the protein CSVEDAGNSNYGYTF.

The chain couples TRBV7-3 to TRBJ2-2; unclear D gene. V was trimmed by 1 base and J by 8 bases, leaving 8 bases between them. From germline, CDR1 is SGHTA and CDR2 FQGTGA. The CDR3 is 13 amino acids. The CDR3 region has the DNA TGTGCCAGCAGCTTAAGCGCGTCAGGGGAGCTGTTTTTT. As protein: CASSLSASGELFF.

This clone was detected once. This chain connects TRBV11-3 to TRBJ2-7; a weak D match, TRBD2 (5 bases). The CDR3 extends over 11 amino acids. V dropped 5 bases and J dropped 6 bases, with 8 bases sitting between them. Germline V gene sequence: CDR1 SGHNT, CDR2 YENEEA. The CDR3 sequence is CASSGRGEQYF. The CDR3 DNA reads TGTGCCAGCAGCGGGAGAGGCGAGCAGTACTTC.

The chain joins TRBV18 to TRBJ2-5; 11 bases are shared with TRBD2. In germline, CDR1 is KGHSH, CDR2 LQKENI. This CDR3 comprises 15 residues. The trim removed 6 bases at V and 0 bases at J, leaving 3 bases unmatched. The DNA for the CDR3 is TGTGCCAGCTCTAGACTAGCGGGGAACCAAGAGACCCAGTACTTC. Translating gives CASSRLAGNQETQYF.